A single sample gave rise to the 5 T cell receptor beta chains below, sequenced in a study of regulatory T cells in long-lasting Graves disease. According to the study, TCR beta libraries were built with iRepertoire HTBI primers and CDR3-region Arm-PCR. From the multiplex PCR reads, TCRdb called clonotypes with MiXCR, one entry per CDR3 protein. Seen here are some 200,000 distinct CDR3 sequences, roughly 19% observed once, and the top ten hold 10% to 15%. Described time point: newly diagnosed GD, antithyroid drugs for less than 3 months. Isolated PBMC RNA provided the starting material for the TCR library. This sample was shared with a second study, whose subject was T cells in Graves' hyperthyroidism and ophthalmopathy.

The specimen comprised peripheral blood mononuclear cells (PBMCs), sampled at new diagnosis, from a patient treated with antithyroid drugs. These receptors were taken from a woman in her 30s with Graves disease.

This clonotype was detected many times. The CDR3 sequence is CASRTRNTGELFF. For the CDR3, the DNA is TGTGCCAGTAGGACAAGGAACACCGGGGAGCTGTTTTTT. V and J are TRBV6-1 and TRBJ2-2; tentatively, D is TRBD1 (5 bases). Trimming took 9 bases from V and 1 from J, leaving 9 bases between them. The CDR3 length is 13 residues. Germline V CDR1 and CDR2: MNHNS, SASEGT.

This clonotype came up a few times. This chain uses TRBV6-1 with TRBJ2-7, with 11 bases identical to TRBD2. The CDR3 has 15 residues. Germline V gene sequence: CDR1 MNHNS, CDR2 SASEGT. Trimming cost V 5 bases and J 4 bases; bases outside gene matches: 7. CDR3 residues: CASSPSTSGSYEQYF. CDR3 sequence (DNA): TGTGCCAGCAGTCCTTCAACTAGCGGGAGTTACGAGCAGTACTTC.

This sequence joins TRBV11-2 and TRBJ2-5; D could derive from TRBD1 or TRBD2 (6 bases each). The J call could be wrong; TRBJ2-7 is a better fit for the DNA end. Germline lookup yields CDR1 SGHAT and CDR2 FQNNGV. This CDR3 spans 15 amino acids. CDR3 bases: TGTGCCAGCAGCCCCTCATCGGGGGCTTTCGGCGAGCAGTACTTC. This sequence encodes CASSPSSGAFGEQYF.

Turning to this clonotype: A single base separates this from a much larger clone, so it may be a read error. The chain recombines TRBV25-1 with TRBJ1-1, with TRBD1 as a possible D gene (6 bases). Germline CDR1 and CDR2: MGHDK and SYGVNS. Trimming removed 3 bases from V and 10 bases from J, with 18 bases in between. CDR3 length: 14 residues. The CDR3 is CASSDVRGILGAFF. CDR3 bases: TGTGCCAGCAGTGATGTTAGGGGGATCCTCGGAGCTTTCTTT.

With respect to this clonotype: This may stem from a read error, because a much larger clone lies one nucleotide away. The rearrangement uses TRBV18 and TRBJ1-5; possibly TRBD1 for D (6 bases). Germline CDR1 is KGHSH and CDR2 is LQKENI. The CDR3 is made up of 15 amino acids. Trimming left V 2 bases short and J 7 bases short, with 15 bases between. The DNA of the CDR3 is TGTGCCAGCTCACCAGGGCAGGGGCTATGGCAGCCCCAGCATTTT. Its protein is CASSPGQGLWQPQHF. Supplemented by reference TRBV18 and TRBJ1-5, the full variable domain reads NAGVMQNPRHLVRRRGQEARLRCSPMKGHSHVYWYRQLPEEGLKFMVYLQKENIIDESGMPKERFSAEFPKEGPSILRIQQVVRGDSAAYFCASSPGQGLWQPQHFGDGTRLSIL.